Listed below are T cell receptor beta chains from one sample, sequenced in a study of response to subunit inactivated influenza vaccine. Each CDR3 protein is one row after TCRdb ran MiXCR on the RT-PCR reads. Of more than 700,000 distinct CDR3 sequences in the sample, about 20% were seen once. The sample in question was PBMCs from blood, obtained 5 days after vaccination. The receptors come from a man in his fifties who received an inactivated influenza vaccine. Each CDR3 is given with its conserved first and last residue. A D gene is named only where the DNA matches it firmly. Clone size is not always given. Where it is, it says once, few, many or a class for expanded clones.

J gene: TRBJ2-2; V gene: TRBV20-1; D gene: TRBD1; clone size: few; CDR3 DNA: TGCAGTGCTAGAGGCGGACAGGGAGGGAACACCGGGGAGCTGTTTTTT; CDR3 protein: CSARGGQGGNTGELFF
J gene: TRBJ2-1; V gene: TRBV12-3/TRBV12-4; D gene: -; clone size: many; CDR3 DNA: TGTGCCAGCAGAGGGGACCACTCAAGGGGTGATGAGCAGTTCTTC; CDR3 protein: CASRGDHSRGDEQFF
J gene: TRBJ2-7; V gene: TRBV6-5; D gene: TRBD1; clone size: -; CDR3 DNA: TGTGCCAGCAGTTACCAAACCGGACAGGCCTACGAGCAGTACTTC; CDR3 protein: CASSYQTGQAYEQYF
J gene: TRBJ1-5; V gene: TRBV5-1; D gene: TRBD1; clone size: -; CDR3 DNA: TGCGCCAGCAGCCGAGTCCGATTACAGGGGGCACGGCAGCCCCAGCATTTT; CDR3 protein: CASSRVRLQGARQPQHF
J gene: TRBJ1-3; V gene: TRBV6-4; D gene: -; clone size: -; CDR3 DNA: TGTGCCAACCTCGGGAACTCTGGAAACACCATATATTTT; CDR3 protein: CANLGNSGNTIYF
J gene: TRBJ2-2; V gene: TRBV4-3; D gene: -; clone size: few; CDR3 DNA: TGCGCCAGCAGCCGAGAAATTGGACAGAACACCGGGGAGCTGTTTTTT; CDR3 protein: CASSREIGQNTGELFF
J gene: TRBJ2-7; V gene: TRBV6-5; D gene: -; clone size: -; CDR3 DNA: TGTGCCAGCAGTACTCACCCCGGGACACAAGTCTACGAGCAGTACTTC; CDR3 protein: CASSTHPGTQVYEQYF
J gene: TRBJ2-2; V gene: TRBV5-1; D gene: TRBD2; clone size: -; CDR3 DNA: TGCGCCAGCAGCGGGACTAGCGGGGGGCCTAACACCGGGGAGCTGTTTTTT; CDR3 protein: CASSGTSGGPNTGELFF
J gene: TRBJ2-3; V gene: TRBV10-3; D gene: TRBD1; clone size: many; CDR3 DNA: TGTGCCATCGGGGGACAGGGAACAGATACGCAGTATTTT; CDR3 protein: CAIGGQGTDTQYF
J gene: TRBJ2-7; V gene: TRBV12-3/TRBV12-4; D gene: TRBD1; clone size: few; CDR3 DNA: TGCGCCAGCAGCCCCCGACAGGGAGTATCCTACGAGCAGTACTTC; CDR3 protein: CASSPRQGVSYEQYF
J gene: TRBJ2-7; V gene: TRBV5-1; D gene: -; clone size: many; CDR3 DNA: TGCGCCAGCAGCGGTGGACAGACCTTCTACGAGCAGTACTTC; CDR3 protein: CASSGGQTFYEQYF
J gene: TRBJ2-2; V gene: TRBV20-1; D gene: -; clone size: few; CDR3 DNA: TGCAGTGCTAGTCAACTCCGGGACACCGGGGAGCTGTTTTTT; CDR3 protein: CSASQLRDTGELFF
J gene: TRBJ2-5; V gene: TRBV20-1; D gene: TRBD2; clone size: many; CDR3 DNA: TGCAGTGCTAGATGGACTAGCGGGGGCCAAGAGACCCAGTACTTC; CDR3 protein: CSARWTSGGQETQYF
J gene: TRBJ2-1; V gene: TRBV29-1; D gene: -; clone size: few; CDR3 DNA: TGCAGCGTTGAATTTCCGAAGAGCTCCTACAATGAGCAGTTCTTC; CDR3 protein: CSVEFPKSSYNEQFF
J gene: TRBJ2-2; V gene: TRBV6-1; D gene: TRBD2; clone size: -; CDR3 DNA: TGTGCCAGCGCCCCGGGGACTAGCGGGGGAATGAACACCGGGGAGCTGTTTTTT; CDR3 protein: CASAPGTSGGMNTGELFF
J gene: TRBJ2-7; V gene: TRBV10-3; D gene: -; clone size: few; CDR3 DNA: TGTGCCATCAGTGGAGGACGGGGCTACGAGCAGTACTTC; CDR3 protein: CAISGGRGYEQYF
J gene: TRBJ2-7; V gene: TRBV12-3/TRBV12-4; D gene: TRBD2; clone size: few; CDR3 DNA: TGTGCCAGCAGGTTAGCGGGGGGGTTCACCGAGCAGTACTTC; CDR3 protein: CASRLAGGFTEQYF
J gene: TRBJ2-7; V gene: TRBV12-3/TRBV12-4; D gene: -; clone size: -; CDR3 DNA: TGTGCCAGCAGTTCGGGGCCCCTCAAGTCCTACGAGCAGTACTTC; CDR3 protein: CASSSGPLKSYEQYF
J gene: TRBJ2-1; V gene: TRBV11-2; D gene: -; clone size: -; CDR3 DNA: TGTGCCAGCAGCAGGGCCCGATCCAGTGAGCAGTTCTTC; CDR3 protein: CASSRARSSEQFF
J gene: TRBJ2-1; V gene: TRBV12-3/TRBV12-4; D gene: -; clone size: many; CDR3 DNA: TGTGCCAGCAGTTTAGGCAGGGGACCCTACAATGAGCAGTTCTTC; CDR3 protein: CASSLGRGPYNEQFF
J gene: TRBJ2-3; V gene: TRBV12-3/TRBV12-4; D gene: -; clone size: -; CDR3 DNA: TGTGCCAGCAGTTTAGTAGGGTCCTATAATACGCAGTATTTT; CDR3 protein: CASSLVGSYNTQYF
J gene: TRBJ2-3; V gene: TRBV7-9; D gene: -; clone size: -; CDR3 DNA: TGTGCCAGCAGCTTAGTGGGCGGGGGCCTCACAGATACGCAGTATTTT; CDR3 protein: CASSLVGGGLTDTQYF
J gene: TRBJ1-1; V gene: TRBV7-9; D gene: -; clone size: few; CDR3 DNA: TGTGCCAGCAGCTTAGGCGAAGGTCCTGAAGCTTTCTTT; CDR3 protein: CASSLGEGPEAFF
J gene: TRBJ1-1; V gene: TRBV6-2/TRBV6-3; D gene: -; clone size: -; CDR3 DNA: TGTGCCAGCAGTTACTCGAGGGCCCGGACCACTGAAGCTTTCTTT; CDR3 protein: CASSYSRARTTEAFF
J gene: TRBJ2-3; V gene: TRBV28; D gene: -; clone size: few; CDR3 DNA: TGTGCCAGCAGTCTCGGGACTCCAGATACGCAGTATTTT; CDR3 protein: CASSLGTPDTQYF
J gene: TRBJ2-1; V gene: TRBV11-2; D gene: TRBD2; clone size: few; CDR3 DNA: TGTGCCAGCAGCTTACTAACGGGGGGGAACTACAATGAGCAGTTCTTC; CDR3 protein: CASSLLTGGNYNEQFF
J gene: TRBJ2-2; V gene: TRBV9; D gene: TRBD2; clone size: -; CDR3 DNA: TGTGCCAGCAGCGTATCAGCGGGAGATTACACCGGGGAGCTGTTTTTT; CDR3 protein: CASSVSAGDYTGELFF
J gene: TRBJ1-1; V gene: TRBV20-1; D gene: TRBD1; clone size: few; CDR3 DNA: TGCAGTGCTAGCGACGGACAGGGGAAATTGGGGACTGAAGCTTTCTTT; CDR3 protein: CSASDGQGKLGTEAFF
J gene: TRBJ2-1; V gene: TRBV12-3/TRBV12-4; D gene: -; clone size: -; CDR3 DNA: TGTGCCAGCAGTTTATCGCCACCTGGGCCCAATGAGCAGTTCTTC; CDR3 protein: CASSLSPPGPNEQFF
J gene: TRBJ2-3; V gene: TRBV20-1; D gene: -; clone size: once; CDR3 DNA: TGCAGTGCTGTCAGTGGGTCAGATACGCAGTATTTT; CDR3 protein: CSAVSGSDTQYF
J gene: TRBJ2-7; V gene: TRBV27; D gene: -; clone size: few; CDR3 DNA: TGTGCCAGCAGTTTATCCAGCGGGCACTCCTACGAGCAGTACTTC; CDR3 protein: CASSLSSGHSYEQYF
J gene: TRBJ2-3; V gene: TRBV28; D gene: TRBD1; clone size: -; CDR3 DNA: TGTGCCAGCAGCGCCGGGACAGGGGCATCTAGCACAGATACGCAGTATTTT; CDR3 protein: CASSAGTGASSTDTQYF
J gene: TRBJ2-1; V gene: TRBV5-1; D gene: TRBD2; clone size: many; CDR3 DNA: TGCGCCAGCAGCTACAATAGCGGGGGTGAGTCCTACAATGAGCAGTTCTTC; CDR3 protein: CASSYNSGGESYNEQFF
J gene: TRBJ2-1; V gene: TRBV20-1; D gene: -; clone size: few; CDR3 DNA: TGCAGTGCTAGCGGGATGGGGATGATTTCCTACAATGAGCAGTTCTTC; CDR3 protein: CSASGMGMISYNEQFF
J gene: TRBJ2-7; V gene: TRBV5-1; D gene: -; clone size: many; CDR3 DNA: TGCGCCAGCAGCTCCTCTAGATTCCGCCACGAGCAGTACTTC; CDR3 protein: CASSSSRFRHEQYF
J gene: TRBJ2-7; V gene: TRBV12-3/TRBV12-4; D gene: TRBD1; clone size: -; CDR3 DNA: TGTGCCAGCAGTAAGCGAGGGGGCGCGGGTCTCGAGCAGTACTTC; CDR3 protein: CASSKRGGAGLEQYF
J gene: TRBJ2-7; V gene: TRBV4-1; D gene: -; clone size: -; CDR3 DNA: TGCGCCAGCAGCCACGCCCCAGCGGGTACTTACGAGCAGTACTTC; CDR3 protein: CASSHAPAGTYEQYF
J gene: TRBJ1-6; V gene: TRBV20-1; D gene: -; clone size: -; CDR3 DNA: TGCAGTGCTAGAGATGAGGGAGGCGAGGGCTATAATTCACCCCTCCACTTT; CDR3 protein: CSARDEGGEGYNSPLHF
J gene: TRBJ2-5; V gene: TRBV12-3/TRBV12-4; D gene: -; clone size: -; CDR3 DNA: TGTGCCAGCAGTTTTCAGGGGGGGCAAGAGACCCAGTACTTC; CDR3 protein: CASSFQGGQETQYF
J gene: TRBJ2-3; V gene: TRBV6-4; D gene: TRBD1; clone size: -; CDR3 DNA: TGTGCCTGCATTCCACTCCGACAGGGGACAGATACGCAGTATTTT; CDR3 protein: CACIPLRQGTDTQYF